These 16 T cell receptor beta chains were all obtained from the same sample, sequenced in a study of control samples from healthy donors and cancer patients. The repertoire was sequenced with immunoSEQ multiplex PCR; TCRdb's copy has only in-frame clones and lacks some. Of about 85,000 clones in the sample, approximately 88% were seen once. Sequencing was performed on blood. These receptors were obtained from a woman aged 55-69 years in good health.

The CDR3 is CASSHQYMGGTEAFF. The CDR3 bases are TGTGCCAGCAGCCATCAGTACATGGGGGGCACTGAAGCTTTCTTT. The gene calls are TRBV3-1 (or the pseudogene TRBV3-2) and TRBJ1-1, with D possibly being TRBD1 (5 bases). With 3 bases removed from V and 4 bases from J, the gap between germline ends came to 15 bases. Germline values: CDR1 LGHDT, CDR2 YNNKEL (reference sequence). The CDR3 contains 15 residues.

The rearrangement uses TRBV18 and TRBJ2-1; the D gene is possibly TRBD1 (5 bases). This CDR3 has 13 residues. In germline, CDR1 is KGHSH, CDR2 LQKENI. V dropped 4 bases and J dropped 7 bases, with 11 bases sitting between them. The CDR3 bases are TGTGCCAGCTCACTCAGGGAACCAAATGAGCAGTTCTTC. It translates to CASSLREPNEQFF.

Regarding this clone: Sequence at one end of the junction differs from germline and may be a read error. The J gene is TRBJ2-1, the V gene TRBV12-5; D is undetermined. CDR3 length: 18 residues. The germline gives CDR1 LGHNT, CDR2 FRNRAP. CDR3 sequence (DNA): TGTGCTAGTGGTTTGGCCCTCGTGGACGGCCACTCCGACAATGAGCAGTTCTTC. Its protein is CASGLALVDGHSDNEQFF.

This rearrangement joins TRBV7-2 to TRBJ2-1; 7 nucleotides agree with TRBD2. V shed 5 bases, J shed 4 bases, and the junction held 5 bases outside the gene matches. This CDR3 region has 14 residues. The V gene's germline CDR1 is SGHTA and CDR2 FQGNSA. The CDR3 sequence: CASSTEAGYNEQFF. CDR3 bases: TGTGCCAGCAGCACAGAAGCGGGATACAATGAGCAGTTCTTC.

V gene TRBV4-1 combines with J gene TRBJ2-4; D is undetermined. The CDR3 sequence is 17 residues long. Trimming left V 0 bases short and J 0 bases short, with 12 bases between. Germline values: CDR1 MGHRA, CDR2 YSYEKL. The CDR3, as DNA: TGCGCCAGCAGCCAAGATCCCAACCTGATAGCCAAAAACATTCAGTACTTC. It translates to CASSQDPNLIAKNIQYF.

This rearrangement joins TRBV5-1 to TRBJ1-2; 9 bases line up with TRBD1. The V gene's germline CDR1 is SGHRS and CDR2 YFSETQ. CDR3 length: 14 residues. The ends lost 4 bases at V and 3 bases at J; junction bases unmatched: 4. CDR3 DNA: TGCGCCAGCAGCGTGGGGGACAGGGACTATGGCTACACCTTC. Translation gives CASSVGDRDYGYTF.

The gene calls are TRBV6-4 and TRBJ2-1; 13 bases line up with TRBD2. Germline V lookup: CDR1 MRHNA, CDR2 SNTAGT. V shed 2 bases and J 5 bases; nucleotides not matched to a gene: 3. The CDR3 contains 16 residues. CDR3 nucleotides: TGTGCCAGCAGTGACGGGACTAGCGGGGACCACAATGAGCAGTTCTTC. Encoded protein: CASSDGTSGDHNEQFF.

The chain joins TRBV18 to TRBJ2-1; D is tentatively TRBD1 or TRBD2 (6 bases each). The germline V gene encodes CDR1 KGHSH and CDR2 LQKENI. CDR3 length equals 16 residues. The V end lost 3 bases, the J end lost 2 bases, and 14 bases lay between the germline ends. CDR3 DNA: TGTGCCAGCTCACCGGATGGGGGGCCCGCCTACAATGAGCAGTTCTTC. It specifies CASSPDGGPAYNEQFF.

This chain joins TRBV19 and TRBJ1-4; 8 bases map to TRBD1. CDR1 LNHDA and CDR2 SQIVND come from the germline V gene (reference sequence). The CDR3 contains 15 residues. J gave up 2 bases and V 6 bases, and 5 bases lay outside the gene matches. Written as DNA, the CDR3 is TGTGCCAGTAGACTCGACAGGGGTACTAATGAAAAACTGTTTTTT. Residues: CASRLDRGTNEKLFF.

Only one count was recorded for this clone. The chain has TRBV7-2 and TRBJ1-5; the D gene is possibly TRBD1 (5 bases). The CDR3 has 17 residues. V lost 1 base, J lost 0 bases, and 13 bases lay in between. Germline loops: CDR1 SGHTA, CDR2 FQGNSA. CDR3 nucleotide sequence: TGTGCCAGCAGCTTAGGGGACCACGACTATAGCAATCAGCCCCAGCATTTT. This encodes CASSLGDHDYSNQPQHF.

The CDR3 protein is CASSLSRDSSEQFF. CDR3 bases: TGTGCCAGCAGTTTATCGCGGGACAGTTCCGAGCAGTTCTTC. This rearrangement joins TRBV27 to TRBJ2-1; the D gene is possibly TRBD1 (7 bases). There are 14 residues in the CDR3. Germline V gene data show CDR1 as MNHEY and CDR2 as SMNVEV (reference sequence). Trimming removed 0 bases at V and 10 bases at J, with 13 bases between.

The rearrangement uses TRBV9 and TRBJ1-1; D is unclear. The CDR3 runs 13 residues. V was clipped by 0 bases and J by 1 base, with 4 bases between them. The germline V gene encodes CDR1 SGDLS and CDR2 YYNGEE. CDR3 coding DNA: TGTGCCAGCAGCGTAGACACGAACACTGAAGCTTTCTTT. This sequence encodes CASSVDTNTEAFF.

The V gene is TRBV5-5, the J gene TRBJ2-7; D remains unclear. Germline CDR1 and CDR2: SGHKS and YYEKEE (reference sequence). Between the trimmed V and J ends, which lost 0 bases and 0 bases, there was a span of 7 bases. The length of the CDR3 is 14 residues. CDR3 bases: TGTGCCAGCAGCTTGGTGTACAGCTCCTACGAGCAGTACTTC. Amino acids: CASSLVYSSYEQYF.

The V gene is TRBV11-2, the J gene TRBJ2-3; D is perhaps TRBD2 (6 bases). The CDR3 extends over 14 amino acids. The V gene lost 5 bases and the J gene lost 8 bases, with 17 bases spanning the gap. Germline V lookup: CDR1 SGHAT, CDR2 FQNNGV. DNA for the CDR3: TGTGCCAGCAGCGCACCACGGTCCGGGGGTACGCAGTATTTT. This codes for CASSAPRSGGTQYF.

As to this clone: Other DNA sequences in the sample encode the same CDR3. The chain couples TRBV5-1 to TRBJ1-5; D gene ambiguous. Germline V gene lookup returns CDR1 SGHRS and CDR2 YFSETQ. The CDR3 extends over 13 amino acids. The V end lost 0 bases, the J end lost 3 bases, and 4 bases lay between the germline ends. DNA for the CDR3: TGCGCCAGCAGCTTGGGGTCCAATCAGCCCCAGCATTTT. It is translated as CASSLGSNQPQHF.

V and J are TRBV3-1 (or the pseudogene TRBV3-2) and TRBJ2-4, with D possibly TRBD1 on 6 matching bases. From germline, CDR1 is LGHDT and CDR2 YNNKEL (reference sequence). Trimming cost V 3 bases and J 1 base, with 25 bases left between them. The CDR3 sequence is 20 residues long. The CDR3 nucleotides are TGTGCCAGCAGCCAGGTCGGGGACATCCCCCAAGCACGGGCCAAAAACATTCAGTACTTC. The encoded protein is CASSQVGDIPQARAKNIQYF.